These T cell receptor beta chains were read from a single sample in a study of cytotoxic CD8 clonotypes in ibrutinib-treated CLL. Some clones are missing from TCRdb's copy, which holds only in-frame ones; the method was immunoSEQ multiplex PCR. Altogether over 150,000 clones are present, 81% being singletons, with the ten largest covering approximately 2%. Sequences were derived from PBMCs, sampled after 12 months of ibrutinib treatment. These receptor sequences come from a human donor with chronic lymphocytic leukemia. The CDR3 runs from the conserved cysteine through the conserved F or W. Each record gives: J gene, clone size, D gene, V gene, CDR3 protein, CDR3 DNA. A D gene is named only where the DNA matches it firmly. The size field is filled for only some rows; it gives once, few, many or a size class.

j_call: TRBJ1-4
clone_size: .
d_call: .
v_call: TRBV11-2
cdr3_aa: CASSLGLRGKEKLFF
cdr3_nt: TGTGCCAGCAGCTTAGGGCTTCGGGGGAAGGAAAAACTGTTTTTT

j_call: TRBJ2-7
clone_size: once
d_call: .
v_call: TRBV28
cdr3_aa: CASGWSGTGSYEQYF
cdr3_nt: TGTGCCAGCGGGTGGAGCGGGACAGGAAGCTACGAGCAGTACTTC

j_call: TRBJ1-2
clone_size: .
d_call: .
v_call: TRBV7-8
cdr3_aa: CASSSREGNYGYTF
cdr3_nt: TGTGCCAGCAGTTCCAGGGAGGGAAACTATGGCTACACCTTC

j_call: TRBJ2-1
clone_size: .
d_call: TRBD2
v_call: TRBV2
cdr3_aa: CASSRTSGGYNEQFF
cdr3_nt: TGTGCCAGCAGCCGGACTAGCGGGGGCTACAATGAGCAGTTCTTC

j_call: TRBJ1-5
clone_size: .
d_call: .
v_call: TRBV2
cdr3_aa: CASSSELGQPQHF
cdr3_nt: TGTGCCAGCAGTTCTGAACTGGGGCAGCCCCAGCATTTT

j_call: TRBJ1-2
clone_size: .
d_call: .
v_call: TRBV4-3
cdr3_aa: CASSQDQSGVYGYTF
cdr3_nt: TGCGCCAGCAGCCAAGATCAGTCGGGCGTCTATGGCTACACCTTC

j_call: TRBJ2-1
clone_size: .
d_call: TRBD1
v_call: TRBV27
cdr3_aa: CASSSGQGRYNEQFF
cdr3_nt: TGTGCCAGCAGTTCGGGACAGGGGAGATACAATGAGCAGTTCTTC

j_call: TRBJ1-5
clone_size: .
d_call: .
v_call: TRBV5-6
cdr3_aa: CASSFYRSNQPQHF
cdr3_nt: TGTGCCAGCAGCTTCTACCGCAGCAATCAGCCCCAGCATTTT

j_call: TRBJ2-7
clone_size: .
d_call: TRBD1
v_call: TRBV5-4
cdr3_aa: CASSVGQGAPYEQYF
cdr3_nt: TGTGCCAGCAGCGTGGGACAGGGGGCGCCCTACGAGCAGTACTTC

j_call: TRBJ2-5
clone_size: once
d_call: TRBD1
v_call: TRBV30
cdr3_aa: CAWSTQGAQYF
cdr3_nt: TGTGCCTGGAGTACCCAGGGGGCCCAGTACTTC

j_call: TRBJ2-1
clone_size: .
d_call: .
v_call: TRBV7-7
cdr3_aa: CASSSDRSSYNEQFF
cdr3_nt: TGTGCCAGCAGCTCCGACAGGAGCTCCTACAATGAGCAGTTCTTC

j_call: TRBJ2-1
clone_size: .
d_call: .
v_call: TRBV25-1
cdr3_aa: CASSGRNRYGEQFF
cdr3_nt: TGTGCCAGCAGTGGCCGTAATCGATACGGGGAGCAGTTCTTC

j_call: TRBJ2-2
clone_size: .
d_call: TRBD1
v_call: TRBV6-6
cdr3_aa: CASNEKNTGAGELFF
cdr3_nt: TGTGCCAGCAATGAAAAAAACACAGGGGCCGGGGAGCTGTTTTTT

j_call: TRBJ2-5
clone_size: .
d_call: TRBD1
v_call: TRBV7-8
cdr3_aa: CASSGDSGGAKETQYF
cdr3_nt: TGTGCCAGCAGCGGAGACTCAGGGGGCGCAAAAGAGACCCAGTACTTC

j_call: TRBJ1-2
clone_size: .
d_call: .
v_call: TRBV28
cdr3_aa: CASSPFRGAFGYTF
cdr3_nt: TGTGCCAGCAGTCCTTTTAGGGGAGCTTTCGGCTACACCTTC

j_call: TRBJ2-3
clone_size: .
d_call: .
v_call: TRBV6-1
cdr3_aa: CASSSNTDTQYF
cdr3_nt: TGTGCCAGCAGTTCCAACACAGATACGCAGTATTTT

j_call: TRBJ1-1
clone_size: .
d_call: TRBD1
v_call: TRBV27
cdr3_aa: CASSLPGQGIRGTEAFF
cdr3_nt: TGTGCCAGCAGTTTGCCGGGACAGGGTATCCGAGGCACTGAAGCTTTCTTT

j_call: TRBJ2-7
clone_size: .
d_call: TRBD2
v_call: TRBV7-2
cdr3_aa: CASSLGSGTATSWAHEQYF
cdr3_nt: TGTGCCAGCAGCTTAGGTAGCGGGACGGCTACTTCCTGGGCCCACGAGCAGTACTTC

j_call: TRBJ2-2
clone_size: many
d_call: .
v_call: TRBV21-1
cdr3_aa: CASSARDRTANTGELFF
cdr3_nt: TGTGCCAGCAGCGCCCGGGACAGGACCGCGAACACCGGGGAGCTGTTTTTT

j_call: TRBJ2-2
clone_size: .
d_call: .
v_call: TRBV7-3
cdr3_aa: CASSLERVGELFF
cdr3_nt: TGTGCCAGCAGCTTAGAACGGGTCGGGGAGCTGTTTTTT

j_call: TRBJ1-4
clone_size: .
d_call: .
v_call: TRBV7-2
cdr3_aa: CASSLGGAGDEKLFF
cdr3_nt: TGTGCCAGCAGTCTAGGTGGGGCCGGGGATGAAAAACTGTTTTTT

j_call: TRBJ1-6
clone_size: .
d_call: TRBD1
v_call: TRBV7-2
cdr3_aa: CASSWEDRGISPLHF
cdr3_nt: TGTGCCAGCAGCTGGGAGGACAGGGGGATTTCACCCCTCCACTTT

j_call: TRBJ2-3
clone_size: .
d_call: .
v_call: TRBV6-5
cdr3_aa: CASGADSSTDTQYF
cdr3_nt: TGTGCCAGCGGGGCAGACTCTAGCACAGATACGCAGTATTTT

j_call: TRBJ2-7
clone_size: .
d_call: .
v_call: TRBV7-8
cdr3_aa: CASSRRRQWADEQYF
cdr3_nt: TGTGCCAGCAGCCGCCGAAGACAGTGGGCTGACGAGCAGTACTTC

j_call: TRBJ2-7
clone_size: .
d_call: .
v_call: TRBV6-6
cdr3_aa: CASSLPLYEQYF
cdr3_nt: TGTGCCAGCAGCTTGCCGCTCTACGAGCAGTACTTC

j_call: TRBJ1-1
clone_size: .
d_call: TRBD1
v_call: TRBV10-3
cdr3_aa: CAISGQGAASTEAFF
cdr3_nt: TGTGCCATCAGTGGACAGGGGGCGGCTAGCACTGAAGCTTTCTTT

j_call: TRBJ1-1
clone_size: few
d_call: .
v_call: TRBV2
cdr3_aa: CASTAERFRAFF
cdr3_nt: TGTGCCAGTACCGCGGAAAGGTTTAGAGCTTTCTTT

j_call: TRBJ2-1
clone_size: .
d_call: TRBD2
v_call: TRBV28
cdr3_aa: CASSPTSLASGGYEQFF
cdr3_nt: TGTGCCAGCAGCCCTACCTCCCTGGCTAGCGGGGGTTATGAGCAGTTCTTC

j_call: TRBJ2-7
clone_size: .
d_call: .
v_call: TRBV6-1
cdr3_aa: CASSGSGPRSSYEQYF
cdr3_nt: TGTGCCAGCAGTGGCTCAGGGCCCAGGAGCTCCTACGAGCAGTACTTC

j_call: TRBJ2-1
clone_size: .
d_call: TRBD1
v_call: TRBV14
cdr3_aa: CASSHPGTGYNNEQFF
cdr3_nt: TGTGCCAGCAGCCATCCTGGGACAGGATATAACAATGAGCAGTTCTTC

j_call: TRBJ2-5
clone_size: few
d_call: .
v_call: TRBV7-2
cdr3_aa: CASSLSPETQYF
cdr3_nt: TGTGCCAGCAGCTTATCCCCAGAGACCCAGTACTTC

j_call: TRBJ2-5
clone_size: .
d_call: .
v_call: TRBV18
cdr3_aa: CASSPYQETQYF
cdr3_nt: TGTGCCAGCTCACCTTACCAAGAGACCCAGTACTTC

j_call: TRBJ2-1
clone_size: .
d_call: TRBD2
v_call: TRBV19
cdr3_aa: CASSRPSGTSGSTHNEQFF
cdr3_nt: TGTGCCAGTAGCCGACCATCCGGGACTAGCGGGAGCACGCACAATGAGCAGTTCTTC

j_call: TRBJ1-4
clone_size: .
d_call: TRBD1
v_call: TRBV7-2
cdr3_aa: CASRNGQGRWEKLFF
cdr3_nt: TGTGCCAGCAGAAATGGACAGGGGAGGTGGGAAAAACTGTTTTTT

j_call: TRBJ2-7
clone_size: .
d_call: .
v_call: TRBV11-1
cdr3_aa: CASSSRTEYSYEQYF
cdr3_nt: TGTGCCAGCAGCTCCCGGACAGAATACTCCTACGAGCAGTACTTC

j_call: TRBJ2-3
clone_size: .
d_call: TRBD2
v_call: TRBV19
cdr3_aa: CASSVSGVSTDTQYF
cdr3_nt: TGTGCCAGTAGTGTAAGCGGGGTGAGCACAGATACGCAGTATTTT

j_call: TRBJ1-1
clone_size: .
d_call: TRBD1
v_call: TRBV5-4
cdr3_aa: CASSRRDRGLGTEAFF
cdr3_nt: TGTGCCAGCAGCCGCCGGGACAGGGGGCTTGGGACTGAAGCTTTCTTT

j_call: TRBJ2-7
clone_size: once
d_call: .
v_call: TRBV6-5
cdr3_aa: CASSYWVVNEQYF
cdr3_nt: TGTGCCAGCAGTTACTGGGTGGTAAACGAGCAGTACTTC

j_call: TRBJ2-1
clone_size: .
d_call: TRBD2
v_call: TRBV5-1
cdr3_aa: CASSLVLAGPNEQFF
cdr3_nt: TGCGCCAGCAGCTTGGTGCTAGCGGGGCCCAATGAGCAGTTCTTC

j_call: TRBJ1-6
clone_size: .
d_call: .
v_call: TRBV18
cdr3_aa: CASSPLPQGLDSPLHF
cdr3_nt: TGTGCCAGCTCACCACTCCCGCAGGGGCTAGATTCACCCCTCCACTTT

j_call: TRBJ1-6
clone_size: .
d_call: .
v_call: TRBV7-9
cdr3_aa: CASSSGTPNSPLHF
cdr3_nt: TGTGCCAGCAGCTCCGGGACACCTAATTCACCCCTCCACTTT

j_call: TRBJ2-7
clone_size: .
d_call: TRBD1
v_call: TRBV29-1
cdr3_aa: CSVESQTGSYEQYF
cdr3_nt: TGCAGCGTTGAATCCCAGACAGGGAGCTACGAGCAGTACTTC

j_call: TRBJ1-1
clone_size: .
d_call: .
v_call: TRBV29-1
cdr3_aa: CSVDLQRNTEAFF
cdr3_nt: TGCAGCGTTGATCTGCAAAGGAACACTGAAGCTTTCTTT

j_call: TRBJ2-4
clone_size: .
d_call: .
v_call: TRBV29-1
cdr3_aa: CSVGIGGAGAKNIQYF
cdr3_nt: TGCAGCGTTGGGATTGGAGGGGCTGGGGCCAAAAACATTCAGTACTTC

j_call: TRBJ2-2
clone_size: once
d_call: TRBD2
v_call: TRBV6-5
cdr3_aa: CASRPGLANTGELFF
cdr3_nt: TGTGCCAGCAGACCGGGACTAGCGAACACCGGGGAGCTGTTTTTT

j_call: TRBJ1-1
clone_size: .
d_call: .
v_call: TRBV7-8
cdr3_aa: CASSLPGATEAFF
cdr3_nt: TGTGCCAGCAGCTTACCCGGAGCCACTGAAGCTTTCTTT

j_call: TRBJ2-1
clone_size: few
d_call: .
v_call: TRBV6-5
cdr3_aa: CASSLGLGEQFF
cdr3_nt: TGTGCCAGCAGTCTGGGCCTCGGTGAGCAGTTCTTC

j_call: TRBJ2-7
clone_size: once
d_call: .
v_call: TRBV5-8
cdr3_aa: CASSLGGLGYDEQYF
cdr3_nt: TGTGCCAGCAGCTTAGGAGGGCTCGGTTACGACGAGCAGTACTTC

j_call: TRBJ2-3
clone_size: .
d_call: .
v_call: TRBV7-8
cdr3_aa: CASSFGVWTDTQYF
cdr3_nt: TGTGCCAGCAGCTTCGGGGTTTGGACAGATACGCAGTATTTT

j_call: TRBJ2-2
clone_size: .
d_call: .
v_call: TRBV19
cdr3_aa: CASNMGTGELFF
cdr3_nt: TGTGCCAGTAATATGGGAACCGGGGAGCTGTTTTTT

j_call: TRBJ1-1
clone_size: once
d_call: .
v_call: TRBV4-3
cdr3_aa: CASSQERLLDPDTEAFF
cdr3_nt: TGCGCCAGCAGCCAAGAAAGACTATTAGACCCAGACACTGAAGCTTTCTTT

j_call: TRBJ1-2
clone_size: .
d_call: .
v_call: TRBV5-8
cdr3_aa: CASSPGARGYYGYTF
cdr3_nt: TGTGCCAGCAGCCCAGGAGCCCGAGGATACTATGGCTACACCTTC

j_call: TRBJ1-1
clone_size: .
d_call: .
v_call: TRBV5-1
cdr3_aa: CASSQQPEARNTEAFF
cdr3_nt: TGCGCCAGCAGCCAGCAGCCGGAGGCAAGAAACACTGAAGCTTTCTTT

j_call: TRBJ1-5
clone_size: .
d_call: .
v_call: TRBV27
cdr3_aa: CASSFADQPQHF
cdr3_nt: TGTGCCAGCAGTTTCGCAGATCAGCCCCAGCATTTT

j_call: TRBJ2-7
clone_size: .
d_call: .
v_call: TRBV2
cdr3_aa: CASSEAITSFRSGSYEQYF
cdr3_nt: TGTGCCAGCAGTGAAGCCATTACGTCTTTCCGAAGTGGCTCCTACGAGCAGTACTTC